These 20 T cell receptor beta chains came from one sample sequenced in a study of Ad26.COV2.S vaccination and SARS-CoV-2 variants (TCRdb year 2021). The treatment or condition label here, explained by the study, means: about 20 received Ad26.COV2.S at low or high dose, single or two shots; several received placebo; per-sample allocation not given. For vaccine and placebo recipients, repertoires were sequenced using samples collected on day 63 after the first injection. Receptor libraries were prepared by the immunoSEQ multiplex PCR assay. TCRdb's version of the immuneACCESS table is confined to in-frame rearrangements and falls short of the full clone set. An unresolved V gene accounts for under half of the shortfall where checked; the remainder is of unknown origin. Here the sample has around 380,000 clones; around nine tenths occur a single time. The ten largest clones represent roughly 3% of the sample.

Here the sequenced sample was peripheral blood, taken in a trial of Ad26.COV2.S vaccine versus placebo. The source of these receptors is a person aged 18-65 years who received the Ad26.COV2.S COVID-19 vaccine or a placebo.

The chain carries TRBV6-5 and TRBJ2-7; D is perhaps TRBD2 (5 bases). The CDR3 sequence is 14 residues long. V lost 0 bases to trimming and J lost 4 bases, with 10 bases between them. Germline CDR1 MNHEY, CDR2 SVGAGI. The CDR3, as DNA: TGTGCCAGCAGTTACTCGCGACGGACTTACGAGCAGTACTTC. Translating gives CASSYSRRTYEQYF.

This chain uses TRBV6-6 with TRBJ1-3; D not resolved. The CDR3 consists of 14 residues. The V and J ends lost 2 bases and 4 bases respectively, with 9 bases between them. Per the germline V gene, CDR1 is MNHNY and CDR2 is SVGAGI (reference sequence). CDR3 DNA: TGTGCCAGCAGTTACCCTGTTGAGGGAAACACCATATATTTT. It translates to CASSYPVEGNTIYF.

V usage is TRBV6-2 or TRBV6-3 and J usage is TRBJ1-2, with 9 positions matching TRBD1. Germline loops: CDR1 MNHEY, CDR2 SVGEGT. The J segment lost 4 bases and the V segment lost 2 bases, leaving 5 bases of the junction unmatched. This CDR3 is 15 amino acids long. Here the CDR3 reads CASSYATGGVYGYTF. CDR3 nucleotides: TGTGCCAGCAGTTACGCAACAGGGGGCGTCTATGGCTACACCTTC.

The gene calls are TRBV2 and TRBJ2-7; D call uncertain. This CDR3 is built from 11 residues. The germline V gene has CDR1 SNHLY and CDR2 FYNNEI. Between the trimmed V and J ends, which lost 5 bases and 0 bases, there was a span of 2 bases. The CDR3 is CASSNSYEQYF. CDR3 DNA: TGTGCCAGCAGTAACTCCTACGAGCAGTACTTC.

V gene TRBV7-9 combines with J gene TRBJ2-5, with 8 bases lining up with TRBD1. Unmatched junction bases numbered 7, after V lost 3 bases and J lost 4 bases. This CDR3 is 15 amino acids long. CDR1 and CDR2 from the germline V gene are SEHNR and FQNEAQ (reference sequence). DNA of the CDR3: TGTGCCAGCAGCTTCGGACAGGGCCAAATAGAGACCCAGTACTTC. It specifies CASSFGQGQIETQYF.

This clone was seen just once. This chain uses TRBV5-1 with TRBJ2-2; 7 bases are shared with TRBD1. V was clipped by 5 bases and J by 5 bases; unmatched bases: 9. Germline V gene lookup returns CDR1 SGHRS and CDR2 YFSETQ. The CDR3 contains 15 residues. Here the CDR3 reads CASSRQGEITGELFF. Here the CDR3 DNA reads TGCGCCAGCAGTAGGCAGGGGGAGATTACCGGGGAGCTGTTTTTT.

J is TRBJ1-5 and V is TRBV2; D gene unclear. The V gene lost 2 bases and the J gene lost 2 bases, with 10 bases spanning the gap. Germline CDR1 reads SNHLY; CDR2 reads FYNNEI. This CDR3 spans 15 amino acids. The CDR3 DNA follows: TGTGCCAGCAGTGAACAGGCGGATGGCAATCAGCCCCAGCATTTT. It codes for CASSEQADGNQPQHF.

The chain has TRBV19 and TRBJ1-3; D remains ambiguous. CDR3 length: 13 residues. CDR1 is LNHDA and CDR2 is SQIVND in the germline V gene (reference sequence). Trimming stripped 3 bases from V and 2 bases from J, with 5 bases between. The DNA for the CDR3 is TGTGCCAGTAGTATTTATCCTGGAAACACCATATATTTT. Protein sequence: CASSIYPGNTIYF.

This chain links TRBV6-5 with TRBJ1-1; D unresolved. V lost 0 bases and J lost 5, with 10 bases in between. Germline CDR1 reads MNHEY; CDR2 reads SVGAGI. The CDR3 consists of 14 residues. CDR3 loop: CASSYSELRTEAFF. As DNA, the CDR3 is TGTGCCAGCAGTTACTCGGAGCTTCGGACTGAAGCTTTCTTT.

The rearrangement links TRBV30 to TRBJ1-2; maybe TRBD1 (6 bases). The CDR3 runs 13 residues. Trimming removed 5 bases at V and 4 bases at J, with 14 bases between. CDR1 is GTSNPN, CDR2 SVGIG, per germline (reference sequence). CDR3 in DNA: TGTGCCTGGTCGGGGGGCGGTCCCTATGGCTACACCTTC. This gives the protein CAWSGGGPYGYTF.

The V gene is TRBV11-2, the J gene TRBJ2-5; D is ambiguous. V dropped 0 bases and J dropped 1 base, with 6 bases sitting between them. Germline V CDR1 and CDR2: SGHAT, FQNNGV. CDR3 length equals 14 residues. CDR3 in amino acids: CASSLDGGQETQYF. CDR3 in DNA: TGTGCCAGCAGCTTAGATGGTGGCCAAGAGACCCAGTACTTC. Supplemented by reference TRBV11-2 and TRBJ2-5, the full variable domain reads EAGVAQSPRYKIIEKRQSVAFWCNPISGHATLYWYQQILGQGPKLLIQFQNNGVVDDSQLPKDRFSAERLKGVDSTLKIQPAKLEDSAVYLCASSLDGGQETQYFGPGTRLLVL.

The rearrangement uses TRBV7-6 and TRBJ1-3; no clear D. The V and J ends lost 5 bases and 6 bases respectively, with 23 bases between them. Per germline, CDR1 SGHVS and CDR2 FNYEAQ. This CDR3 contains 17 residues. The CDR3 sequence: CASSARLATGGLNTIYF. As DNA, the CDR3 is TGTGCCAGCAGCGCCCGTCTCGCCACCGGAGGGTTAAACACCATATATTTT.

The chain employs TRBV2 and TRBJ1-2; D is undetermined. V lost 6 bases and J 8 bases, leaving 13 bases between the germline ends. The CDR3 extends over 12 amino acids. Germline values: CDR1 SNHLY, CDR2 FYNNEI. DNA of the CDR3: TGTGCCAGCAGGGATGCAGAAACGGGCTACACCTTC. The encoded protein is CASRDAETGYTF.

This chain joins TRBV6-5 and TRBJ2-7, with 10 bases that match TRBD1. The CDR3 has 14 residues. CDR1 is MNHEY and CDR2 is SVGAGI in the germline V gene. V dropped 5 bases and J dropped 5; count of bases not matched to a gene: 6. The CDR3 sequence is CASSPSGTGDEQYF. CDR3 bases: TGTGCCAGCAGTCCTTCCGGGACAGGGGACGAGCAGTACTTC.

This rearrangement joins TRBV11-2 to TRBJ1-4; no reliable D call. Germline values: CDR1 SGHAT, CDR2 FQNNGV. The CDR3 runs 15 residues. Deletions cut 5 bases from V and 6 bases from J, with 16 bases between. The CDR3, as DNA: TGTGCCAGCAGCCCCCGAGGGCACGAGGATGAAAAACTGTTTTTT. Its protein is CASSPRGHEDEKLFF.

V and J are TRBV4-3 and TRBJ2-5; D is undetermined. There are 14 residues in the CDR3. Per germline, CDR1 LGHNA and CDR2 YSLEER. V was shortened by 1 base and J by 5 bases, with 11 bases between the two germline ends. For the CDR3, the DNA is TGCGCCAGCAGCCAAGGGGTCACGGAGGAGACCCAGTACTTC. Protein product: CASSQGVTEETQYF.

This rearrangement joins TRBV15 to TRBJ1-6, with D unclear. Germline V gene sequence: CDR1 LNHNV, CDR2 YYDKDF (reference sequence). The CDR3 spans 15 residues. The V end was cut by 0 bases, the J end by 3 bases, with 6 bases between. This chain's CDR3 is CATSRDRHYNSPLHF. In nucleotides, the CDR3 is TGTGCCACCAGCAGAGACAGGCACTATAATTCACCCCTCCACTTT.

The genes are TRBV27 and TRBJ1-5; tentative D call: TRBD1 (5 bases). The CDR3 is made up of 17 amino acids. CDR1 is MNHEY and CDR2 is SMNVEV in the germline V gene (reference sequence). V lost 7 bases and J lost 3, with 22 bases in between. The CDR3 nucleotides read TGTGCCAGCATCTATTTCGCGGGACGGCCCCTCAATCAGCCCCAGCATTTT. It encodes CASIYFAGRPLNQPQHF.

This clone was counted only a few times. V and J are TRBV5-1 and TRBJ1-4, with D maybe TRBD1 (5 bases). Trimming took off 3 bases at V and 2 bases at J, with 11 bases between the two ends. CDR3 length: 15 residues. CDR1 SGHRS and CDR2 YFSETQ come from the germline V gene. The CDR3 loop is CASSSTPGTNEKLFF. The CDR3 nucleotides are TGCGCCAGCAGCTCCACGCCAGGGACTAATGAAAAACTGTTTTTT.

The J gene is TRBJ1-1, the V gene TRBV2; the D is unclear. CDR3 length: 15 amino acids. V dropped 1 base and J dropped 1 base, with 10 bases sitting between them. The germline V gene encodes CDR1 SNHLY and CDR2 FYNNEI. The CDR3 protein is CASSEGRVGNTEAFF. Written as DNA, the CDR3 is TGTGCCAGCAGTGAAGGAAGGGTCGGGAACACTGAAGCTTTCTTT.